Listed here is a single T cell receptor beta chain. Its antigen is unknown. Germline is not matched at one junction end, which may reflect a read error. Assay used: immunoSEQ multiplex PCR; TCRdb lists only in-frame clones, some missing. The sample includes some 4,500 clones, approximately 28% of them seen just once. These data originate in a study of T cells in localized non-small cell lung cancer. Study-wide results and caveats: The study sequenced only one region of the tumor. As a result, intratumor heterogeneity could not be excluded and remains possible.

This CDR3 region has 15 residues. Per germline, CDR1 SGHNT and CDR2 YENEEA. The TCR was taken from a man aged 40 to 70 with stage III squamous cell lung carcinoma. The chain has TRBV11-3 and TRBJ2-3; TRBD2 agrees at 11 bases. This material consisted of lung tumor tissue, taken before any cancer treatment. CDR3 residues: CASSAGLAGTDTQYF. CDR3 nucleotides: TGTGCTAGCAGCGCGGGACTAGCGGGCACAGATACGCAGTATTTT.